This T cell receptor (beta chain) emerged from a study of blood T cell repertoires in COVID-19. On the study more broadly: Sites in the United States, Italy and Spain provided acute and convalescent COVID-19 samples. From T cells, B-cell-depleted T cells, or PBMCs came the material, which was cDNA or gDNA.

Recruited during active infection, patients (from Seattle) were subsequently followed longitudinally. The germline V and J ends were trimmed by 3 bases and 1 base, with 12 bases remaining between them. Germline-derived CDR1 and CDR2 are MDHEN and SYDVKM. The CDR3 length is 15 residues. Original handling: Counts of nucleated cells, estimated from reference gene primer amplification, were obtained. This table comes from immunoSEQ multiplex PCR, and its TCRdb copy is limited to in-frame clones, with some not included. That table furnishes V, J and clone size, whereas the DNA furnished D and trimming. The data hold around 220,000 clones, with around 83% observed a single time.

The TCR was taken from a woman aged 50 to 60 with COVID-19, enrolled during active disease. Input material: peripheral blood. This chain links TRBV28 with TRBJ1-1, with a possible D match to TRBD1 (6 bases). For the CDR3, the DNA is TGTGCCAGCAGTTTGTGGGGGGGCAAGAACACTGAAGCTTTCTTT. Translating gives CASSLWGGKNTEAFF.